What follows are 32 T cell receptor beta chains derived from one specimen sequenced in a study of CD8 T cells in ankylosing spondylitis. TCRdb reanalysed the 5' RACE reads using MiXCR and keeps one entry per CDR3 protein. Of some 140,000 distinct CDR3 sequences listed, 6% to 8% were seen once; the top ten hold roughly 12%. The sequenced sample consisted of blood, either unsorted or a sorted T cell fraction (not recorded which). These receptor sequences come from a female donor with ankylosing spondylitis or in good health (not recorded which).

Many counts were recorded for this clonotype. The DNA for the CDR3 is TGTGCCAGCAGCTTAGAATGGGAGACCCAGTACTTC. It translates to CASSLEWETQYF. This chain uses TRBV7-2 with TRBJ2-5; D is ambiguous. Germline CDR1 is SGHTA and CDR2 is FQGNSA. This CDR3 spans 12 amino acids. V gave up 1 base and J gave up 5 bases, with 5 bases separating them.

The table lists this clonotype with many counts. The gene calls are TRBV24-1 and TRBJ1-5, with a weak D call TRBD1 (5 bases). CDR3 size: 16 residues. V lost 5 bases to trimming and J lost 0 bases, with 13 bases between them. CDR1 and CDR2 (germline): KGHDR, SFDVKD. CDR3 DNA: TGTGCCACCAGTGCAATGGACATATATAGCAATCAGCCCCAGCATTTT. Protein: CATSAMDIYSNQPQHF.

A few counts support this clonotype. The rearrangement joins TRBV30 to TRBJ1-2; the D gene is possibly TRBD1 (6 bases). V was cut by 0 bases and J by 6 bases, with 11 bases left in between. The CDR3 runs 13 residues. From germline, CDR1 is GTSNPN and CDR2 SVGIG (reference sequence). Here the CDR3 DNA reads TGTGCCTGGAGTGTATCGGGGGCGGATGGCTACACCTTC. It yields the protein CAWSVSGADGYTF.

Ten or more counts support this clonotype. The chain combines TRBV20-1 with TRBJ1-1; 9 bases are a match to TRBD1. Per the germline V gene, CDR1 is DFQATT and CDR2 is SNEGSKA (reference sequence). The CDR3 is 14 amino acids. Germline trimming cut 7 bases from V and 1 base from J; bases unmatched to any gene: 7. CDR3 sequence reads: CSVPPGQGNTEAFF. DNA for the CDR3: TGCAGTGTCCCACCGGGACAGGGGAACACTGAAGCTTTCTTT.

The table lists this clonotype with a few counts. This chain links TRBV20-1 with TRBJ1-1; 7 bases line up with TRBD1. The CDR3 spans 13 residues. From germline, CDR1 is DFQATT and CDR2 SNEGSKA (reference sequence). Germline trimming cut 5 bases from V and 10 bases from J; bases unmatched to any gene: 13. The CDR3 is CSASRTGPPAAFF. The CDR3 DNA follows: TGCAGTGCTTCCCGGACAGGACCTCCTGCAGCTTTCTTT.

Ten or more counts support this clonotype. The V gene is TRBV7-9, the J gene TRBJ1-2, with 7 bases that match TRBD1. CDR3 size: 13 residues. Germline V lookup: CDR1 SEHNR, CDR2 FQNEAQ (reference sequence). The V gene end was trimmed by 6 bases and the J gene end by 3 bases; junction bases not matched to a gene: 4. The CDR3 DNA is TGTGCCAGCAGAAAGCAGGGGGACTATGGCTACACCTTC. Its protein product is CASRKQGDYGYTF.

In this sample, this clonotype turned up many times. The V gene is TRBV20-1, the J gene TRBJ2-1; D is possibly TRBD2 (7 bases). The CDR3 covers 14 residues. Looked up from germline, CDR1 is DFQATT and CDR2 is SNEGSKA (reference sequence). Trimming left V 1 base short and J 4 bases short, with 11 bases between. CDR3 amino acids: CSARGGGIYNEQFF. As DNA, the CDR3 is TGCAGTGCTAGAGGCGGGGGCATTTACAATGAGCAGTTCTTC.

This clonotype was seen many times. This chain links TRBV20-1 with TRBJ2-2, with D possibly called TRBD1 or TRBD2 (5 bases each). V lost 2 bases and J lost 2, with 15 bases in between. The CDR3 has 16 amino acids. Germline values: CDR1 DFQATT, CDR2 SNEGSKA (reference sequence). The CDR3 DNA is TGCAGTGCTAGAAAACCGGGACGGAAAAACACCGGGGAGCTGTTTTTT. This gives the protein CSARKPGRKNTGELFF.

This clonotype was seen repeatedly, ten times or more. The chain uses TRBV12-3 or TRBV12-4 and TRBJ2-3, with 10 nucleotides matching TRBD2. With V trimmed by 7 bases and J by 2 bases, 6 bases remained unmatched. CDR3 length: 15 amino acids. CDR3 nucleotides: TGTGCCAGCAACCTAGCGGGGGCGATCACAGATACGCAGTATTTT. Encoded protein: CASNLAGAITDTQYF.

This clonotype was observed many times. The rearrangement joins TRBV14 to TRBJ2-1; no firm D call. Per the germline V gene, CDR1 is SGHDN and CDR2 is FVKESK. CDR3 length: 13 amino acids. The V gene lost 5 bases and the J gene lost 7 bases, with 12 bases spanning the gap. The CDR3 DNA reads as TGTGCCAGCAGCACACGGTCCGGGAATGAGCAGTTCTTC. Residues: CASSTRSGNEQFF.

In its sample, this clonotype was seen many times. The CDR3 DNA reads TGTGCCAGCAGCTTTAAAGGGACAAGGGAATCCAGCTCCTATAATTCACCCCTCCACTTT. Translated: CASSFKGTRESSSYNSPLHF. The chain has TRBV11-1 and TRBJ1-6; D might be TRBD1 (6 bases). With 3 bases removed from V and 0 bases from J, the gap between germline ends came to 21 bases. The CDR3 covers 20 residues. CDR1 is SGHAT and CDR2 is FQDESV in the germline V gene (reference sequence).

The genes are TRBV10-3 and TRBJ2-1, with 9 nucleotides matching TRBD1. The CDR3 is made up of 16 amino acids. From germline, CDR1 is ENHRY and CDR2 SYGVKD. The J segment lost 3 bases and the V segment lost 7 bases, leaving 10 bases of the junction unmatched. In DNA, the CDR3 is TGTGCCATCAACTACGTAAAGGACAGGGGCTACAATGAGCAGTTCTTC. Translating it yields CAINYVKDRGYNEQFF.

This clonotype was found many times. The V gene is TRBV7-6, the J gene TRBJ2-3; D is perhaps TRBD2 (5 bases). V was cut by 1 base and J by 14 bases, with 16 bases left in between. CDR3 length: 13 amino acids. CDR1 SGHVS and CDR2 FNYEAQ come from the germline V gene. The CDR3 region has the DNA TGTGCCAGCAGCTTAGTGGTTCTGGGTGCGGGGTATTTT. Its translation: CASSLVVLGAGYF.

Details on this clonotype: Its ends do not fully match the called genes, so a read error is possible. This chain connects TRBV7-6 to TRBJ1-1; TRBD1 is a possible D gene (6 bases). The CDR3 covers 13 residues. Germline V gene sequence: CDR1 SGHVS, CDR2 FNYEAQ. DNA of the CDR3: TGTGCCGGCAGCAGACAGGTCCAGGCTGAAGCTTTCTTT. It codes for CAGSRQVQAEAFF.

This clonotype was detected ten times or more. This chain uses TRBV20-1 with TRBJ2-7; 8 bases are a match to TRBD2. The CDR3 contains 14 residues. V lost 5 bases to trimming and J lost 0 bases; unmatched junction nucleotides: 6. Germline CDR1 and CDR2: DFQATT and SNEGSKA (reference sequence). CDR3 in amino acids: CSAPTSASSYEQYF. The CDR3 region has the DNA TGCAGTGCTCCGACTAGCGCAAGCTCCTACGAGCAGTACTTC.

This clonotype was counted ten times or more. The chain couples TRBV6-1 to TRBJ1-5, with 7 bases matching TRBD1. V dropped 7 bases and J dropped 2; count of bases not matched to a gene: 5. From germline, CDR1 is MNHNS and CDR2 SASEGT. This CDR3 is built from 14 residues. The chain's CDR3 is CASNPTGGNQPQHF. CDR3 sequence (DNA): TGTGCCAGCAATCCCACAGGGGGCAATCAGCCCCAGCATTTT.

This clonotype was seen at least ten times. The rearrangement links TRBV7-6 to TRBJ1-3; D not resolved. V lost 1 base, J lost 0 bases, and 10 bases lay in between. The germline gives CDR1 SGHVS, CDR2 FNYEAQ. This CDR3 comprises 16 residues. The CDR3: CASSLGQPHSGNTIYF. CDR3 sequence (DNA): TGTGCCAGCAGCTTAGGGCAGCCTCACTCTGGAAACACCATATATTTT.

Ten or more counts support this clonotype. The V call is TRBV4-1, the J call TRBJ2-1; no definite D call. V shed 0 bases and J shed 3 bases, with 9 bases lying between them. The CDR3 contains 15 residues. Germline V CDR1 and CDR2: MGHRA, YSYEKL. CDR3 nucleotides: TGCGCCAGCAGCCAAGATTGGGCTAGCTACAATGAGCAGTTCTTC. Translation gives CASSQDWASYNEQFF.

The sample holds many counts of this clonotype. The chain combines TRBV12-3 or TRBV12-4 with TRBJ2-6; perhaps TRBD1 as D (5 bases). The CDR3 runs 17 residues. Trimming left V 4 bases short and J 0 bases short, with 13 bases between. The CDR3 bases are TGTGCCAGCAGTTACCAGGGCGAGAGCTCTGGGGCCAACGTCCTGACTTTC. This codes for CASSYQGESSGANVLTF.

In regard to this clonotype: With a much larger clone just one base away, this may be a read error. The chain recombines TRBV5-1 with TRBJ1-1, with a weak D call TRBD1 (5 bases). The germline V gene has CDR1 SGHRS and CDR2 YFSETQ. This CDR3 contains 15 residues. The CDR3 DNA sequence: TGCGTCAGCAGCGTGCTGACAGCAATGAACACTGAAGCTTTCTTT. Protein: CVSSVLTAMNTEAFF.

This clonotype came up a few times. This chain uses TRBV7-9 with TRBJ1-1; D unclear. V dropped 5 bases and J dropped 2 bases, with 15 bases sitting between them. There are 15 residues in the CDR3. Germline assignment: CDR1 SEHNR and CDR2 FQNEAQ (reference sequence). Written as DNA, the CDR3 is TGTGCCAGCAGCGCCCACAGTCCTGCAAACACTGAAGCTTTCTTT. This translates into CASSAHSPANTEAFF.

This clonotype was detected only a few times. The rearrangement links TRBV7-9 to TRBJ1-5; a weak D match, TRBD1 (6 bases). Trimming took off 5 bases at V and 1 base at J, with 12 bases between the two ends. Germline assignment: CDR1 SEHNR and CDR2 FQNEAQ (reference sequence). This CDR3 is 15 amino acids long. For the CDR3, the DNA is TGTGCCAGCAGCCATGGGGGCGGGAGCAATCAGCCCCAGCATTTT. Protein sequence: CASSHGGGSNQPQHF.

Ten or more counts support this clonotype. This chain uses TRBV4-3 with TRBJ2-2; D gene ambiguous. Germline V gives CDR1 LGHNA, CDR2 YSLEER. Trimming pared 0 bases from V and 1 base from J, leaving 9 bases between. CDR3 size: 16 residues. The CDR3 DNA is TGCGCCAGCAGCCAAGAGTTGTCAGGGAACACCGGGGAGCTGTTTTTT. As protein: CASSQELSGNTGELFF.

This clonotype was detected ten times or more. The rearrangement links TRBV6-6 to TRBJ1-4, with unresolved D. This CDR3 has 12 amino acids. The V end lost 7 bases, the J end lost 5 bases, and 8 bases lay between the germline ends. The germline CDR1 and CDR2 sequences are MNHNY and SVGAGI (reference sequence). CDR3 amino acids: CASNLRNEKLFF. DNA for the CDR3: TGTGCCAGCAATCTCAGGAATGAAAAACTGTTTTTT.

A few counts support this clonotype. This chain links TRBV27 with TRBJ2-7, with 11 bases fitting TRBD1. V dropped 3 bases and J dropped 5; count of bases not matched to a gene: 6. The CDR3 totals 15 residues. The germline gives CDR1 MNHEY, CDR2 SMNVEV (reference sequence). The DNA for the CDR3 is TGTGCCAGCAGTTTCAGGACAGGGGGCATCAACGAGCAGTACTTC. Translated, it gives CASSFRTGGINEQYF.

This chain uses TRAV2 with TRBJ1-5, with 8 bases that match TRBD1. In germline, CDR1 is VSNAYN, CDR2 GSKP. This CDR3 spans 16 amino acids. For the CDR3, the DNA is TGTGCTAGAGCTTCGTCAGGGGGCTTTAGCAATCAGCCCCAGCATTTT. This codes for CARASSGGFSNQPQHF.

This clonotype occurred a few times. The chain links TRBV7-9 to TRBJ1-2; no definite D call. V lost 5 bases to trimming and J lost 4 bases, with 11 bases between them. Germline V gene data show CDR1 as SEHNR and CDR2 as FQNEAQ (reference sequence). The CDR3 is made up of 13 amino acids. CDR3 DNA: TGTGCCAGCAGCCCTGACGGAAGCTATGGCTACACCTTC. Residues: CASSPDGSYGYTF.

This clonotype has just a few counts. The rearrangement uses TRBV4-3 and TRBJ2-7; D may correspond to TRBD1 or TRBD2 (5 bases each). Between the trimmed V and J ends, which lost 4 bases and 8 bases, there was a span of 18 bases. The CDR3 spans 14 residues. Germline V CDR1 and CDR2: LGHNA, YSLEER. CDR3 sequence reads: CASSRGPGTMQQYF. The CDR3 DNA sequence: TGCGCCAGCAGCCGTGGGCCGGGGACCATGCAGCAGTACTTC.

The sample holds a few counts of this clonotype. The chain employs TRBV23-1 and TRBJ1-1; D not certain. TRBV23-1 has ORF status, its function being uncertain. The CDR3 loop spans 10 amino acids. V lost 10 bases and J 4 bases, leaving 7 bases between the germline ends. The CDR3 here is CANKATEAFF. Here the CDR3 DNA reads TGCGCCAACAAAGCCACTGAAGCTTTCTTT.

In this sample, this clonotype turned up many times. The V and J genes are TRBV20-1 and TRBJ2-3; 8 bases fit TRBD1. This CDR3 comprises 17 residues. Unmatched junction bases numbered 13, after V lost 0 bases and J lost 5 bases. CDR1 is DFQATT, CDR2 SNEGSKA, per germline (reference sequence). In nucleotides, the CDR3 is TGCAGTGCTAGAGATATAGGACAGGGTAATATAGGAGATACGCAGTATTTT. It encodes CSARDIGQGNIGDTQYF.

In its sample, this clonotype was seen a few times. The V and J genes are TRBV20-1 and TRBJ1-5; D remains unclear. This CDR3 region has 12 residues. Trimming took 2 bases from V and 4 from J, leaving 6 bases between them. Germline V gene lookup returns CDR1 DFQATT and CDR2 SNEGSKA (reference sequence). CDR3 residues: CSARIWNQPQHF. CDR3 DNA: TGCAGTGCTAGAATTTGGAATCAGCCCCAGCATTTT.

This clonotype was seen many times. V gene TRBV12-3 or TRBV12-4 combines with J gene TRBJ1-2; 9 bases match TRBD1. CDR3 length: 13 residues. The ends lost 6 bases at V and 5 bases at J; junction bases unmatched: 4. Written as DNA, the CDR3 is TGTGCCAGCAGCTGGGACAGGGCGTATGGCTACACCTTC. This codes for CASSWDRAYGYTF.